This T cell receptor beta chain was sequenced in a study of intratumoral heterogeneity in liver cancer. Study background: Most patients were male, with a median age of approximately 59 years. Study outcomes and limitations: Overall T cell clonality did not differ significantly between tumor regions.

The hepatocellular carcinoma nodule was sampled at distinct, geographically separated regions. Sampled areas showed no macroscopic evidence of necrosis or hemorrhage. Libraries were prepared by immunoSEQ multiplex PCR; TCRdb keeps only in-frame clonotypes and omits some of them. The sample has under 6,500 clones; over 55% are singletons. The CDR3 covers 15 residues. Germline V lookup: CDR1 SGHRS, CDR2 YFSETQ. V dropped 6 bases and J dropped 5 bases, with 17 bases sitting between them. About this clone: Its antigen is as yet unknown.

This material consisted of tumor tissue, taken before any cancer treatment. The chain joins TRBV5-1 to TRBJ2-2; possibly TRBD1 or TRBD2 for D (5 bases each). The receptor comes from a woman in her seventies with hepatocellular carcinoma. In DNA form, the CDR3 reads TGCGCCAGCAACGGGGCAGGGATGGAAACCGGGGAGCTGTTTTTT. Translation: CASNGAGMETGELFF.